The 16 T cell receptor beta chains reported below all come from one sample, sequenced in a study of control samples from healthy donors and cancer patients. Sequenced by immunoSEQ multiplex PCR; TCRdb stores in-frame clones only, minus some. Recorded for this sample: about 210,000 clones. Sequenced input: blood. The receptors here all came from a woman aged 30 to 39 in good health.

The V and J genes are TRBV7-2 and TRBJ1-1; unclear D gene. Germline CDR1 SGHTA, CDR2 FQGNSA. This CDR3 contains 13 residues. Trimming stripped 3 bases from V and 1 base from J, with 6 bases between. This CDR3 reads CASSFTPNTEAFF. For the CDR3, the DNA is TGTGCCAGCAGCTTTACTCCGAACACTGAAGCTTTCTTT.

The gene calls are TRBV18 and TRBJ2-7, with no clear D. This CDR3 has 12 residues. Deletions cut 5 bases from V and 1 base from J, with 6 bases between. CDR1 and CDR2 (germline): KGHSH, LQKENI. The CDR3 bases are TGTGCCAGCTCAGCAGTATCCTACGAGCAGTACTTC. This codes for CASSAVSYEQYF.

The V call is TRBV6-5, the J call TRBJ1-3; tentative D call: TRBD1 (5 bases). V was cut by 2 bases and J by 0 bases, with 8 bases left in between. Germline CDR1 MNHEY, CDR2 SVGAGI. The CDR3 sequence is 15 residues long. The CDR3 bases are TGTGCCAGCAGTTACGAGGGGCCCTCTGGAAACACCATATATTTT. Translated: CASSYEGPSGNTIYF.

This chain's CDR3 is CASSDGGQGEGQPQHF. CDR3 coding DNA: TGCGCCAGCAGTGATGGAGGCCAGGGGGAGGGTCAGCCCCAGCATTTT. The rearrangement joins TRBV10-2 to TRBJ1-5, with 7 bases identical to TRBD1. The CDR3 has 16 residues. Germline V gives CDR1 WSHSY, CDR2 SAAADI. The V segment lost 3 bases and the J segment 6 bases; nucleotides outside the gene matches: 11.

CDR3 protein: CASSRSGQGIYGYTF. CDR3 in DNA: TGTGCCAGCAGTCGATCGGGACAGGGGATCTATGGCTACACCTTC. The rearrangement uses TRBV6-6 and TRBJ1-2, with 10 bases that match TRBD1. Germline V CDR1 and CDR2: MNHNY, SVGAGI (reference sequence). Trimming removed 5 bases from V and 4 bases from J; junction bases left unmatched: 7. The CDR3 is 15 amino acids.

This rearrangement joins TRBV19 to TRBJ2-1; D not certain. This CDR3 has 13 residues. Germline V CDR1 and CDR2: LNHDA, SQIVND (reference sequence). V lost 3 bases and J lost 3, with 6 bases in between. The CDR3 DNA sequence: TGTGCCAGTAGTATGGCCGTCTACAATGAGCAGTTCTTC. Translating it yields CASSMAVYNEQFF.

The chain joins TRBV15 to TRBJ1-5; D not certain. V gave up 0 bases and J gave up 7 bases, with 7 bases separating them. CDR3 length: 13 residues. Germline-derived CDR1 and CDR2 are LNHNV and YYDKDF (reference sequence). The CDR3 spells CATSRDAVQPQHF. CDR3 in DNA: TGTGCCACCAGCAGAGATGCGGTCCAGCCCCAGCATTTT.

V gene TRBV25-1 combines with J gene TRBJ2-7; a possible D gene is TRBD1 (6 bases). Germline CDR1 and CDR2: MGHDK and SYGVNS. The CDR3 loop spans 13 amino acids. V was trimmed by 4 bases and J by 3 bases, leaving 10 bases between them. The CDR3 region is CASSGRDIYEQYF. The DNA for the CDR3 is TGTGCCAGCAGTGGACGGGACATCTACGAGCAGTACTTC.

CDR3 in DNA: TGTGCCAGCAGGGAACCAAGGTCGGGCTCCTATAATTCACCCCTCCACTTT. Translating it yields CASREPRSGSYNSPLHF. This chain connects TRBV27 to TRBJ1-6, with D uncertain. Germline values: CDR1 MNHEY, CDR2 SMNVEV (reference sequence). The CDR3 sequence is 17 residues long. V was pared by 6 bases and J by 0 bases, with 15 bases between.

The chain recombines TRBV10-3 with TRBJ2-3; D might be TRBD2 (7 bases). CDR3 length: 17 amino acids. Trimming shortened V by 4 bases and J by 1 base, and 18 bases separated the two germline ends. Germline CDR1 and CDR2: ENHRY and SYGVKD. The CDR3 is CAISGPSRGARTDTQYF. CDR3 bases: TGTGCCATCAGTGGCCCGTCCCGGGGGGCCCGCACAGATACGCAGTATTTT.

CDR3 residues: CASTKQGGFTEAFF. CDR3 bases: TGTGCCAGCACCAAACAGGGGGGTTTCACTGAAGCTTTCTTT. The chain couples TRBV7-9 to TRBJ1-1, with 8 nucleotides matching TRBD1. The CDR3 length is 14 residues. The germline CDR1 and CDR2 sequences are SEHNR and FQNEAQ (reference sequence). V shed 7 bases and J 4 bases; nucleotides not matched to a gene: 8.

The CDR3 here is CASSLEYEGGSDSPLHF. DNA for the CDR3: TGTGCCAGCAGCTTAGAATACGAGGGGGGGTCGGATTCACCCCTCCACTTT. This chain links TRBV7-6 with TRBJ1-6, with a possible D match to TRBD1 (6 bases). V lost 1 base and J 8 bases, leaving 18 bases between the germline ends. In germline, CDR1 is SGHVS, CDR2 FNYEAQ. The CDR3 has 17 amino acids.

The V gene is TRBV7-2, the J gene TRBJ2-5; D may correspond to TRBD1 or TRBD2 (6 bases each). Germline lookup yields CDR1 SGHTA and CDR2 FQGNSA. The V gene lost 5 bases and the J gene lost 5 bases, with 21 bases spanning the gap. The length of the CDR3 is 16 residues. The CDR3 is CASSHWGAAQPETQYF. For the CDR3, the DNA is TGTGCCAGCAGCCACTGGGGGGCCGCCCAGCCCGAGACCCAGTACTTC.

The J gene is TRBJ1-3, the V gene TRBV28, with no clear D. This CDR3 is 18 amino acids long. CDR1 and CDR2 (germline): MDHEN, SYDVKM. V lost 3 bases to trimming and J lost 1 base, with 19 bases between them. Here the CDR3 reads CASSFGFVGLGSGNTIYF. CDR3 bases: TGTGCCAGCAGTTTTGGGTTCGTAGGGCTTGGTTCTGGAAACACCATATATTTT.

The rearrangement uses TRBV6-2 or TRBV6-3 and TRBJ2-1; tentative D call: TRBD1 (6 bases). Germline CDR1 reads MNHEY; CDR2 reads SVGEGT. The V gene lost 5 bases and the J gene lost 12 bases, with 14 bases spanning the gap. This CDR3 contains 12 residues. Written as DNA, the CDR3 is TGTGCCAGCAGTAGCAGTCTCAGGGGGCAGTTCTTC. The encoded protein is CASSSSLRGQFF.

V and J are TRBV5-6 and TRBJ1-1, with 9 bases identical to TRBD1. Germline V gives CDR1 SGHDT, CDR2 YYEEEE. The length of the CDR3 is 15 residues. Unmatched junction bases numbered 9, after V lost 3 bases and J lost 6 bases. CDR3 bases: TGTGCCAGCAGCTATCCGGGACAGGGTAGGGCTGAAGCTTTCTTT. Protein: CASSYPGQGRAEAFF.